This TCR beta chain was identified in a study of T-cell memory formation after mild COVID-19 (dated by TCRdb to about 2021). Study-wide context: Most TCR sequence clusters were specific to one of the two donors. In two donors, T-cell clones that expanded and contracted after mild COVID-19 were tracked by sequencing TCRalpha and TCRbeta repertoires over time. Two young, previously healthy adult volunteers, one female and one male, were included in the cohort.

PBMCs were isolated by Ficoll-Paque density gradient centrifugation. A note on this clonotype: Its target antigen remains unknown. Per-nucleotide qualities are absent, and no much larger clonotype sits a single base away.

Sequences SGHDT (CDR1) and YYEEEE (CDR2) are obtained from the germline V gene. V ends up 0 bases short and J 9 bases short, with an unmatched junction base count of 9. There are 16 amino acids in the CDR3, from cysteine to phenylalanine inclusive. Only the CDR3 DNA stays, 48 bases, in frame from base 1. Points the paper makes about the study in general: The detection of some responding clones in pre-infection memory suggests that pre-existing cross-reactive memory T cells joined the SARS-CoV-2 response. The study covered only a couple of mild cases, and larger cohorts including severe cases with pre-infection samples were considered necessary. Contracting CD4+ clones were located mainly in the CM and EM memory subsets, whereas CD8+ clones were found to be enriched in EMRA. From day 15 to 85, contracting clones showed balanced CD4/CD8 phenotypes, whereas a second wave of clones that expanded from day 15 to 37 leaned towards CD4+. SARS-CoV-2 specificity of the second-wave clones peaking on day 37 was not confirmed.

Sequencing instrument: Illumina NovaSeq 6000. cDNA libraries for TCRalpha and TCRbeta were prepared by 5'RACE using constant-segment primers, with sample barcodes and unique molecular identifiers added. Trizol reagent was used to extract RNA from every sample. The libraries were amplified in two PCR steps, and the second step added a second sample barcode and Illumina TruSeq adapters. Libraries were sequenced on an Illumina NovaSeq with 2 x 150 bp paired-end reads. In the source study's methods: Reads were demultiplexed and collapsed into UMI-guided consensus sequences with migec v1.2.7. Using mixcr v2.1.11, UMI consensuses were aligned to TRA and TRB V and J templates and then assembled into clonotypes. A clonotype was counted as expanded or contracted only if both edgeR and NoisET called the change significant, with noise models trained on biological replicates. For edgeR calls, the thresholds were a false discovery rate-adjusted p below 0.01 and a log2 fold-change of 1. As an exploratory analysis of dynamics, PCA with hierarchical clustering was applied to max-normalized trajectories of the 1000 most abundant clonotypes. Separately sequenced CD4+ and CD8+ repertoires were used to assign the CD4 or CD8 phenotype of responding clones. TCRdb applied fastp at Q25 and MiXCR to the public reads, then kept only in-frame beta chains. Each entry merges the rows of one CDR3 protein and shows their most common DNA and genes. V and J calls and clone size were set by TCRdb, not the authors. Here the sample has about 430,000 distinct CDR3 sequences; over 15% occur a single time. Together, the top ten hold under 25% of the sample.

The sequence came from a young man who had mild COVID-19 (a few samples of this study predate the infection). The sample titles of this study are shuffled in the database, so cell type and time point are left out; the donor was told from shared clones. Sequenced input: PBMCs or a T cell subset sorted from them (not recorded which). The V gene is TRBV5-6 and the J gene is TRBJ1-6, with 7 bases in between that match TRBD1. For the CDR3, the sequence is CASSLAGTEIFSPLHF. The bases are TGTGCCAGCAGCTTGGCCGGGACAGAGATTTTTTCACCCCTCCACTTT.